This TCR beta chain was recovered during a study of blood T cell repertoires in COVID-19. Study overall: From the United States, Italy and Spain came samples of acute and convalescent COVID-19.

Residents of about two dozen US areas, aged 18 to 89 years, made up the participants. How the authors handled the data: The authors estimated nucleated cell counts from reference gene primer amplification. This table comes from immunoSEQ multiplex PCR, and its TCRdb copy is limited to in-frame clones, with some not included. V, J and clone size reflect that table, while D and trimming were determined from the DNA. Found here are around 430,000 clones, approximately 87% of them singletons; the top ten hold 10%. The CDR3 spans 17 residues. The ends were cut back, 2 bases at V and 5 bases at J, with 20 bases in the middle. Germline values: CDR1 MGHDK, CDR2 SYGVNS.

Sample: PBMCs or T cells enriched from blood (not recorded which). The V and J genes are TRBV25-1 and TRBJ2-3; a possible D gene is TRBD1 (6 bases). This TCR was sampled from a woman aged 45-65 years who had recovered from COVID-19. The CDR3 nucleotides are TGTGCCAGCAGTGAACAGGGGAAGAGGGGGTTTGGAGATACGCAGTATTTT. It codes for CASSEQGKRGFGDTQYF. The full variable domain, with the rest looked up from reference TRBV25-1 and TRBJ2-3, is EADIYQTPRYLVIGTGKKITLECSQTMGHDKMYWYQQDPGMELHLIHYSYGVNSTEKGDLSSESTVSRIRTEHFPLTLESARPSHTSQYLCASSEQGKRGFGDTQYFGPGTRLTVL.